The 6 T cell receptor beta chains reported below all come from one sample, sequenced in a study of blood T cell repertoires in COVID-19. Using immunoSEQ multiplex PCR, the repertoire was profiled, and TCRdb retains in-frame clones only, with some absent. Of some 180,000 clones in the sample, 84% were seen once. The material sequenced was PBMCs or T cells enriched from blood (not recorded which). These receptors were taken from a woman aged 25 to 45 who had been exposed to COVID-19.

The chain recombines TRBV7-6 with TRBJ2-1; TRBD2 aligns across 9 bases. From germline, CDR1 is SGHVS and CDR2 FNYEAQ. With 2 bases clipped from V and 6 bases from J, the junction kept 2 bases outside the gene matches. This CDR3 contains 14 residues. The CDR3 here is CASSLSGGINEQFF. The CDR3 DNA sequence: TGTGCCAGCAGCTTAAGCGGGGGGATCAATGAGCAGTTCTTC.

The chain recombines TRBV4-1 with TRBJ2-7, with 11 bases aligning to TRBD2. The CDR3 is 16 residues long. The germline V gene has CDR1 MGHRA and CDR2 YSYEKL. The V segment lost 2 bases and the J segment 2 bases; nucleotides outside the gene matches: 5. The CDR3 here is CASSQTGTSGTYEQYF. The CDR3 DNA is TGCGCCAGCAGCCAAACCGGGACTAGCGGCACCTACGAGCAGTACTTC.

The V and J genes are TRBV21-1 and TRBJ2-5; the table's D call TRBD1 went unverified against the DNA. TRBV21-1 is annotated as a pseudogene. The CDR3 sequence is 13 residues long. The DNA for the CDR3 is TGTGCCAGCAGCAAGACAGAGAAAGAGACCCAGTACTTC. It encodes CASSKTEKETQYF.

V usage is TRBV3-1 (or the pseudogene TRBV3-2) and J usage is TRBJ2-7, with TRBD1 identical over 9 bases. Germline-derived CDR1 and CDR2 are LGHDT and YNNKEL (reference sequence). This CDR3 has 17 residues. V gave up 2 bases and J gave up 3 bases; unmatched junction bases: 11. The CDR3 DNA sequence: TGTGCCAGCAGCCAATTGGACGAGACAGGGGGGTTCTACGAGCAGTACTTC. It specifies CASSQLDETGGFYEQYF.

J is TRBJ2-5 and V is TRBV5-1; 7 bases map to TRBD2. Trimming removed 4 bases from V and 2 bases from J; junction bases left unmatched: 5. Per the germline V gene, CDR1 is SGHRS and CDR2 is YFSETQ. The CDR3 extends over 14 amino acids. Here the CDR3 reads CASSPTGGQETQYF. The CDR3 DNA reads as TGCGCCAGCAGCCCTACCGGGGGGCAAGAGACCCAGTACTTC.

This clone has a single count. This sequence joins TRBV5-1 and TRBJ2-3, with D maybe TRBD2 (5 bases). V lost 0 bases and J lost 0, with 5 bases in between. CDR1 and CDR2 (germline): SGHRS, YFSETQ. This CDR3 is 14 amino acids long. The CDR3 region has the DNA TGCGCCAGCAGCTTGGGGGAGAGCACAGATACGCAGTATTTT. This encodes CASSLGESTDTQYF. Variable domain in full (rest from reference TRBV5-1 and TRBJ2-3): KAGVTQTPRYLIKTRGQQVTLSCSPISGHRSVSWYQQTPGQGLQFLFEYFSETQRNKGNFPGRFSGRQFSNSRSEMNVSTLELGDSALYLCASSLGESTDTQYFGPGTRLTVL.